The 17 T cell receptor beta chains reported below all come from one sample, sequenced in a study of cytotoxic CD8 clonotypes in ibrutinib-treated CLL. TCRdb's table, derived via immunoSEQ multiplex PCR, lists solely in-frame clones and lacks some. Here the sample spans around 15,000 clones, approximately 60% being singletons. The sample here was PBMCs, taken before ibrutinib treatment. The receptors were sampled from a human donor with chronic lymphocytic leukemia.

The chain carries TRBV28 and TRBJ1-4; D is perhaps TRBD1 (6 bases). V was trimmed by 6 bases and J by 8 bases, leaving 10 bases between them. The V gene's germline CDR1 is MDHEN and CDR2 SYDVKM. The CDR3 covers 12 residues. CDR3 loop: CASRTGLEKLFF. The CDR3 nucleotides are TGTGCCAGCAGAACAGGGTTGGAAAAACTGTTTTTT.

The chain recombines TRBV5-1 with TRBJ2-5; D may be TRBD1 (6 bases). Germline V gene lookup returns CDR1 SGHRS and CDR2 YFSETQ. Trimming took 1 base from V and 5 from J, leaving 6 bases between them. CDR3 length: 12 amino acids. CDR3 residues: CASSLRGETQYF. The CDR3 region has the DNA TGCGCCAGCAGCTTGAGGGGGGAGACCCAGTACTTC.

The chain is built from TRBV7-8 and TRBJ2-3; the D is unclear. Looked up from germline, CDR1 is SGHVS and CDR2 is FQNEAQ. The V and J ends lost 5 bases and 4 bases respectively, with 7 bases between them. This CDR3 has 12 residues. The DNA for the CDR3 is TGTGCCAGCAGCCCCTGGCCAGATACGCAGTATTTT. Protein: CASSPWPDTQYF. Drawing the rest from reference TRBV7-8 and TRBJ2-3, the complete variable domain is GAGVSQSPRYKVAKRGQDVALRCDPISGHVSLFWYQQALGQGPEFLTYFQNEAQLDKSGLPSDRFFAERPEGSVSTLKIQRTQQEDSAVYLCASSPWPDTQYFGPGTRLTVL.

This chain connects TRBV10-3 to TRBJ2-1; D might be TRBD2 (5 bases). Germline CDR1 ENHRY, CDR2 SYGVKD. The CDR3 extends over 12 amino acids. V lost 8 bases to trimming and J lost 9 bases, with 14 bases between them. The CDR3 DNA reads TGTGCCATCGGTATGGAGGTCGGTGAGCAGTTCTTC. Translating it yields CAIGMEVGEQFF.

The V call is TRBV19, the J call TRBJ1-2; 7 bases are a match to TRBD1. The CDR3 length is 14 residues. Germline V gene sequence: CDR1 LNHDA, CDR2 SQIVND (reference sequence). J lost 7 bases, V lost 3 bases, and 8 bases had no gene match. CDR3 sequence: CASSIRGGKAGYTF. CDR3 DNA sequence: TGTGCCAGTAGTATCAGAGGGGGCAAGGCTGGCTACACCTTC.

The V and J genes are TRBV5-6 and TRBJ2-1; 7 bases map to TRBD1. V shed 1 base and J 7 bases; nucleotides not matched to a gene: 8. The CDR3 spans 15 residues. Germline V gene sequence: CDR1 SGHDT, CDR2 YYEEEE. The CDR3 bases are TGTGCCAGCAGCTTGATACAACAGGGGTGGAATGAGCAGTTCTTC. Translating it yields CASSLIQQGWNEQFF.

This clone was counted only a few times. This chain uses TRBV7-2 with TRBJ2-7; D unclear. This CDR3 comprises 12 residues. V lost 3 bases, J lost 3 bases, and 6 bases lay in between. Germline values: CDR1 SGHTA, CDR2 FQGNSA. CDR3 nucleotides: TGTGCCAGCAGCTTTGCTGGCTACGAGCAGTACTTC. Translating gives CASSFAGYEQYF.

This rearrangement joins TRBV7-9 to TRBJ2-1; D unclear. CDR3 length: 13 amino acids. Germline CDR1 reads SEHNR; CDR2 reads FQNEAQ (reference sequence). Trimming left V 6 bases short and J 6 bases short, with 12 bases between. The CDR3 bases are TGTGCCAGCAGGCCAAGTACGACCAATGAGCAGTTCTTC. Its protein product is CASRPSTTNEQFF.

This clone showed up just a few times. DNA for the CDR3: TGTGCCAGCAGTTACGGGGAGACCCAGTACTTC. It specifies CASSYGETQYF. The chain uses TRBV6-5 and TRBJ2-5, with no clear D. The CDR3 is 11 residues long. Per the germline V gene, CDR1 is MNHEY and CDR2 is SVGAGI. V lost 2 bases and J lost 5, with 3 bases in between.

This sequence joins TRBV9 and TRBJ2-7; no definite D call. Germline CDR1 and CDR2: SGDLS and YYNGEE. The V and J ends lost 4 bases and 6 bases respectively, with 17 bases between them. The CDR3 length is 14 residues. In nucleotides, the CDR3 is TGTGCCAGCAGCCCCCGACATCCCTGTGGCGAGCAGTACGTC. This sequence encodes CASSPRHPCGEQYV.

This chain links TRBV5-8 with TRBJ2-3; 7 nucleotides agree with TRBD1. V lost 7 bases and J lost 0; bases outside the gene matches: 5. Germline values: CDR1 SGHTS, CDR2 YDEGEE. CDR3 length: 14 amino acids. This chain's CDR3 is CASEGAHSTDTQYF. CDR3 sequence (DNA): TGTGCCAGCGAGGGGGCCCATAGCACAGATACGCAGTATTTT.

This chain joins TRBV28 and TRBJ2-3; D remains ambiguous. This CDR3 region has 12 residues. V lost 6 bases to trimming and J lost 2 bases, with 6 bases between them. Germline CDR1 is MDHEN and CDR2 is SYDVKM. CDR3 DNA sequence: TGTGCCAGCAGCACCACCACAGATACGCAGTATTTT. It codes for CASSTTTDTQYF. Variable domain in full (rest from reference TRBV28 and TRBJ2-3): DVKVTQSSRYLVKRTGEKVFLECVQDMDHENMFWYRQDPGLGLRLIYFSYDVKMKEKGDIPEGYSVSREKKERFSLILESASTNQTSMYLCASSTTTDTQYFGPGTRLTVL.

This clone was counted a few times. V gene TRBV7-9 combines with J gene TRBJ1-2; tentatively, D is TRBD1 (6 bases). The CDR3 sequence is 15 residues long. Trimming shortened V by 0 bases and J by 4 bases, and 12 bases separated the two germline ends. CDR1 SEHNR and CDR2 FQNEAQ come from the germline V gene (reference sequence). CDR3 sequence: CASSLAGAGAYGYTF. The CDR3 nucleotides are TGTGCCAGCAGCTTAGCGGGGGCGGGTGCCTATGGCTACACCTTC.

The chain couples TRBV28 to TRBJ1-5; 11 bases fit TRBD1. Per the germline V gene, CDR1 is MDHEN and CDR2 is SYDVKM. The CDR3 spans 14 residues. The trim removed 11 bases at V and 6 bases at J, leaving 9 bases unmatched. This CDR3 reads CACLIGTGGQPQHF. CDR3 nucleotide sequence: TGTGCCTGCCTCATCGGGACAGGGGGTCAGCCCCAGCATTTT.

V usage is TRBV28 and J usage is TRBJ2-1, with TRBD2 as a possible D gene (7 bases). CDR3 size: 15 residues. CDR1 is MDHEN, CDR2 SYDVKM, per germline. Between the trimmed V and J ends, which lost 7 bases and 6 bases, there was a span of 19 bases. The CDR3 DNA sequence: TGTGCCAGCACCGAAGGGGGGGCTCCCCGCAATGAGCAGTTCTTC. Amino acids: CASTEGGAPRNEQFF.

The V gene is TRBV10-3, the J gene TRBJ2-1; 9 bases fit TRBD1. This CDR3 is built from 14 residues. Trimming cost V 5 bases and J 8 bases; bases outside gene matches: 7. Germline V lookup: CDR1 ENHRY, CDR2 SYGVKD. CDR3 sequence reads: CAISTDRGGDEQFF. The DNA for the CDR3 is TGTGCCATCAGTACGGACAGGGGTGGCGATGAGCAGTTCTTC.

This clone was seen only a few times. J is TRBJ2-7 and V is TRBV19; possible D gene TRBD2, 6 bases. This CDR3 contains 15 residues. V was shortened by 6 bases and J by 3 bases, with 18 bases between the two germline ends. CDR1 is LNHDA and CDR2 is SQIVND in the germline V gene (reference sequence). This CDR3 is CASSPGTPPDYEQYF. CDR3 nucleotide sequence: TGTGCCAGTAGCCCAGGGACTCCCCCTGACTACGAGCAGTACTTC.